This T cell receptor (beta chain) comes out of a study of blood T cell repertoires in COVID-19. Study summary: Acute and convalescent COVID-19 specimens originated in the United States, Italy and Spain. From T cells, B-cell-depleted T cells, or PBMCs came the material, which was cDNA or gDNA.

Per the authors' pipeline: Amplified reference gene primers provided the basis for estimating nucleated cell counts. TCRdb's copy holds only in-frame clones and misses some; the assay was immunoSEQ multiplex PCR. The V and J calls and clone size were taken over from that table, and D and trimming were inferred from the DNA. This table has almost 400,000 clones, 70% to 90% appearing once. Germline values: CDR1 LNHDA, CDR2 SQIVND (reference sequence). J lost 2 bases, V lost 6 bases, and 10 bases had no gene match. The CDR3 covers 17 residues. Seattle cases were enrolled at active infection and followed longitudinally.

This sequence joins TRBV19 and TRBJ2-2, with 9 bases aligning to TRBD1. The sample consisted of peripheral blood. The clonotype comes from a woman between 55 and 75 years old with COVID-19, enrolled during active disease. The CDR3 coding sequence is TGTGCCAGTAGCTCTCACGACAGGGGGTTAAACACCGGGGAGCTGTTTTTT. It codes for CASSSHDRGLNTGELFF.